This T cell receptor (beta chain) was profiled in a study of blood T cell repertoires in COVID-19. Only in-frame clones appear in the TCRdb table, and some are missing; sequencing was by immunoSEQ multiplex PCR. The data hold around 190,000 clones, with 88% observed a single time. This CDR3 has 16 amino acids. Germline V gives CDR1 SGHAT, CDR2 FQNNGV. Trimming at V came to 5 bases and at J to 5 bases, leaving 7 bases not matched to a gene. The chain links TRBV11-2 to TRBJ2-7; 15 bases map to TRBD2. This receptor was obtained from a human donor in a cohort sampled during active COVID-19. Specimen: peripheral blood. The CDR3 region is CASSTGLAGGQNEQYF. The CDR3 DNA reads TGTGCCAGCAGCACCGGACTAGCGGGGGGGCAAAACGAGCAGTACTTC.